This T cell receptor beta chain stems from a study of tumor-infiltrating lymphocytes in primary liver carcinoma (dated by TCRdb to the late 2010s). Describing the broader study: Roughly five patients with histopathologically diagnosed primary liver carcinoma underwent surgical resection in China between November 2015 and March 2016. Of the five patients, three men and two women aged 30 to 69 years, four had hepatocellular carcinoma and one had combined HCC and intrahepatic cholangiocarcinoma. The tumors of the five patients were staged as T1-T3 N0M0, with maximum diameters ranging from about 4.2 to 10 cm. Samples yielded roughly 3.65 to 7.5 million productive TCRbeta reads; read depth did not differ significantly between tissue types. The study combined TCRbeta repertoire sequencing, expression microarrays and whole-exome sequencing across five regions of each liver tumor, with adjacent normal tissue and blood. A total of about 35 specimens from 5 patients, comprising some 25 tumor regions, 5 adjacent noncancerous liver tissues and 5 peripheral blood samples, were covered by TCRbeta repertoire sequencing. High reproducibility was observed for the technical replicate repertoires, with mean shared-clone rates approximately 0.9 and correlation coefficients above 0.95.

Measured from the cysteine to the phenylalanine, the CDR3 is 15 residues long. CDR3 DNA only is kept here, 45 bases in frame from base 1. V was cut back by 5 bases and J by 1 base, leaving a gap of 15 bases between them. According to the germline V gene (reference sequence), CDR1 reads MNHNY and CDR2 reads SVGAGI. Blood RNA was extracted from unsorted whole blood using TRIzol reagent, and germline DNA was obtained with the DNeasy Blood & Tissue kit. Chronic HBV infection was present in the patients, and the patients were treatment-naive at sampling. Before surgery, 3 to 5 milliliters of peripheral blood were collected into K2EDTA tubes. Starting from about 500 ng total RNA, TCRbeta-specific cDNA was produced by reverse transcription with a constant-region primer and ProtoScript II reverse transcriptase. Three nested multiplex PCR rounds, following a slightly modified ARM-PCR procedure, were used to build the TCRbeta libraries. Each of the first two PCR rounds ran for approximately 11 cycles and used multiplex TRBV1-TRBV30 forward primers together with a Cbeta reverse primer. Sample barcodes and Illumina adapters were attached in a final 25-cycle PCR using Deep VentR polymerase. Amplicons of 200-500 bp were gel-purified with a QIAquick gel extraction kit before sequencing. An Illumina HiSeq 2500 was used to sequence the TCRbeta amplicons with 250-bp paired-end reads. The published analysis was carried out like this. Reads were quality-trimmed with Trimmomatic v0.33, and paired reads were merged with FLASH v1.2.11 to recover full CDR3 sequences. V, D and J germline segments were assigned to the rearranged TCRbeta sequences using MiGEC v1.2.1b. Clonotype statistics, along with Shannon-Wiener diversity indices, were calculated using VDJtools v1.0.0. Except for diversity analysis, only each sample's 250 most abundant clonotypes were used in subsequent analyses to reduce sampling bias. The public reads were reprocessed in TCRdb via fastp at Q25 and MiXCR, keeping in-frame beta chains. Each CDR3 protein appears once, grouped with its most common genes and DNA. The V and J calls shown here were made by TCRdb, not taken from the authors' results. The sample data list roughly 180,000 distinct CDR3 sequences, and approximately 60% of these were observed just once. Under 75% of the sample rests with the top ten.

Study-wide findings and limitations: Only a few patients were included in the study, and the authors note that the findings should be validated in a larger study. Bulk unsorted samples precluded comparing CD4+ and CD8+ T cell repertoires. Only the TCR beta chain was sequenced, so true repertoire diversity is likely underestimated because unpaired alpha chains were not captured. The top 250 clones accounted for a significantly greater share of the repertoire in tumors than in blood (p = 0.039). Pairs of tumor regions showed greater repertoire overlap (mean about 36%) than tumor-adjacent pairs (roughly 17%) or tumor-blood pairs (about 15%), which is consistent with antigen-driven expansion.

This clonotype has only one observation. Its specific antigen is unknown. The input lacks base qualities; no much larger clone sits a single base away. A single read constitutes weak evidence. The specimen sequenced was peripheral blood. This receptor was identified in a man aged 35 to 55 with primary liver carcinoma and hepatitis B virus infection. Recombination connected TRBV6-6 to TRBJ2-7; the D segment could be TRBD2, given 6 matching bases. The CDR3 reads as follows: CASSPAAGTSYEQYF. The bases are TGTGCCAGCAGTCCGGCGGCGGGGACTTCCTACGAGCAGTACTTC.